Below, 14 T cell receptor beta chains from the same sample are listed, as sequenced in a study of PD-1 blockade in classical Hodgkin lymphoma (dated by TCRdb to 2019 to 2021). The time point tag for this specimen amounts to: cycle 1 day 1 (C1D1), immediately before nivolumab initiation. Relapse after autologous stem cell transplantation had occurred in all trial patients, and cohorts A, B and C were distinguished by prior brentuximab vedotin exposure. The method behind the library was the immunoSEQ multiplex PCR assay. TCRdb took over this immuneACCESS table, retaining in-frame rearrangements with V and J assigned. Such tables are incomplete; in checked studies, under half of the missing clones stem from an unresolved V gene, and the remainder is unexplained. The sample contains 55,000 to 75,000 clones, about 93% of them found a single time. 7.5% to 9.5% of the sample goes to the ten largest clones.

Sequences were derived from peripheral blood mononuclear cells (PBMCs), sampled at baseline. These receptors were taken from a human donor with classical Hodgkin lymphoma.

V is TRBV19 and J is TRBJ2-3; 7 bases match TRBD2. This CDR3 has 18 residues. Germline values: CDR1 LNHDA, CDR2 SQIVND (reference sequence). V dropped 7 bases and J dropped 4; count of bases not matched to a gene: 20. In DNA, the CDR3 is TGTGCCAGTATGGGTGTCCCGGGACTACCCGCCTTGGCAGATACGCAGTATTTT. Its translation: CASMGVPGLPALADTQYF.

The chain joins TRBV7-6 to TRBJ2-7; D perhaps matches TRBD2 (5 bases). Deletions cut 0 bases from V and 4 bases from J, with 13 bases between. The CDR3 runs 15 residues. CDR1 and CDR2 from the germline V gene are SGHVS and FNYEAQ. The CDR3 sequence is CASSLALPGRYEQYF. The DNA of the CDR3 is TGTGCCAGCAGCTTAGCGCTGCCTGGGAGATACGAGCAGTACTTC.

The chain is built from TRBV18 and TRBJ2-7, with D unresolved. The CDR3 is 13 residues long. V was shortened by 0 bases and J by 2 bases, with 5 bases between the two germline ends. In germline, CDR1 is KGHSH, CDR2 LQKENI. CDR3 protein: CASSPPSTYEQYF. The CDR3 DNA is TGTGCCAGCTCACCACCTTCAACCTACGAGCAGTACTTC. Combining the CDR3 with reference TRBV18 and TRBJ2-7 gives the whole variable domain NAGVMQNPRHLVRRRGQEARLRCSPMKGHSHVYWYRQLPEEGLKFMVYLQKENIIDESGMPKERFSAEFPKEGPSILRIQQVVRGDSAAYFCASSPPSTYEQYFGPGTRLTVT.

V usage is TRBV30 and J usage is TRBJ1-6; 11 positions agree with TRBD1. The trim removed 1 base at V and 14 bases at J, leaving 7 bases unmatched. Germline CDR1 is GTSNPN and CDR2 is SVGIG (reference sequence). The CDR3 is made up of 14 amino acids. As DNA, the CDR3 is TGTGCCTGGAGTGCGGGGACAGGGGGTGCGGCCCTCCACTTT. It yields the protein CAWSAGTGGAALHF.

This clone was seen just once. The rearrangement joins TRBV19 to TRBJ1-5, with D maybe TRBD1 (5 bases). The CDR3 is 14 residues long. V shed 3 bases and J shed 5 bases, with 11 bases lying between them. Germline CDR1 and CDR2: LNHDA and SQIVND (reference sequence). This CDR3 is CASSMPEGYQPQHF. The CDR3 DNA sequence: TGTGCCAGTAGTATGCCCGAGGGGTATCAGCCCCAGCATTTT.

The chain combines TRBV4-3 with TRBJ1-2; a weak D match, TRBD1 (5 bases). Germline V gives CDR1 LGHNA, CDR2 YSLEER. V was pared by 0 bases and J by 8 bases, with 13 bases between. There are 14 residues in the CDR3. For the CDR3, the DNA is TGCGCCAGCAGCCAAGATCAGGCAGGGTACGGCTACACCTTC. Translation: CASSQDQAGYGYTF.

J is TRBJ2-6 and V is TRBV27; unclear D gene. Germline V lookup: CDR1 MNHEY, CDR2 SMNVEV (reference sequence). The CDR3 has 15 residues. Between the trimmed V and J ends, which lost 3 bases and 4 bases, there was a span of 10 bases. The CDR3 sequence: CASSFGASGANVLTF. The CDR3 DNA is TGTGCCAGCAGTTTCGGTGCCTCGGGGGCCAACGTCCTGACTTTC.

This rearrangement joins TRBV9 to TRBJ2-1; tentative D call: TRBD2 (5 bases). CDR3 length: 17 amino acids. V was trimmed by 3 bases and J by 0 bases, leaving 16 bases between them. Germline V gene lookup returns CDR1 SGDLS and CDR2 YYNGEE. DNA of the CDR3: TGTGCCAGCAGCGCTCTTTTGCGGGCGAGCTCCTACAATGAGCAGTTCTTC. Translating gives CASSALLRASSYNEQFF.

This rearrangement joins TRBV6-6 to TRBJ2-7, with no clear D. The germline gives CDR1 MNHNY, CDR2 SVGAGI (reference sequence). CDR3 size: 12 residues. V lost 5 bases and J lost 2, with 7 bases in between. In DNA, the CDR3 is TGTGCCAGCAGTCCCTCTACCTACGAGCAGTACTTC. The encoded protein is CASSPSTYEQYF.

The chain recombines TRBV9 with TRBJ2-7, with D uncertain. There are 15 residues in the CDR3. Germline V gene lookup returns CDR1 SGDLS and CDR2 YYNGEE. V lost 0 bases, J lost 1 base, and 11 bases lay in between. For the CDR3, the DNA is TGTGCCAGCAGCGTAGGACAAGCCCTTTCCTACGAGCAGTACTTC. Protein sequence: CASSVGQALSYEQYF.

The gene calls are TRBV10-3 and TRBJ1-1, with TRBD1 matching 7 bases. Germline lookup yields CDR1 ENHRY and CDR2 SYGVKD. With V trimmed by 8 bases and J by 1 base, 7 bases remained unmatched. This CDR3 is 14 amino acids long. CDR3 DNA sequence: TGTGCCATCCTTCCCGACAGGGCGAACACTGAAGCTTTCTTT. It translates to CAILPDRANTEAFF.

The chain has TRBV5-8 and TRBJ1-1; D ambiguous. This CDR3 contains 13 residues. The ends were cut back, 1 base at V and 7 bases at J, with 11 bases in the middle. CDR1 SGHTS and CDR2 YDEGEE come from the germline V gene. CDR3 sequence reads: CASSLLGTVEAFF. CDR3 nucleotide sequence: TGTGCCAGCAGCTTGTTGGGCACAGTTGAAGCTTTCTTT.

This sequence joins TRBV5-4 and TRBJ2-7, with D possibly matching TRBD2 (5 bases). This CDR3 contains 16 residues. Trimming shortened V by 5 bases and J by 4 bases, and 22 bases separated the two germline ends. Germline loops: CDR1 SGHNT, CDR2 YYREEE (reference sequence). The CDR3: CASRPRLDNTGYEQYF. CDR3 coding DNA: TGTGCCAGCAGACCTCGCCTCGACAATACGGGGTACGAGCAGTACTTC.

The chain has TRBV29-1 and TRBJ2-2; TRBD1 matches at 10 bases. The CDR3 contains 14 residues. The trim removed 2 bases at V and 5 bases at J, leaving 2 bases unmatched. The germline gives CDR1 SQVTM, CDR2 ANQGSEA. CDR3 region: CSVESGQGTGELFF. As DNA, the CDR3 is TGCAGCGTTGAATCGGGACAGGGGACCGGGGAGCTGTTTTTT.